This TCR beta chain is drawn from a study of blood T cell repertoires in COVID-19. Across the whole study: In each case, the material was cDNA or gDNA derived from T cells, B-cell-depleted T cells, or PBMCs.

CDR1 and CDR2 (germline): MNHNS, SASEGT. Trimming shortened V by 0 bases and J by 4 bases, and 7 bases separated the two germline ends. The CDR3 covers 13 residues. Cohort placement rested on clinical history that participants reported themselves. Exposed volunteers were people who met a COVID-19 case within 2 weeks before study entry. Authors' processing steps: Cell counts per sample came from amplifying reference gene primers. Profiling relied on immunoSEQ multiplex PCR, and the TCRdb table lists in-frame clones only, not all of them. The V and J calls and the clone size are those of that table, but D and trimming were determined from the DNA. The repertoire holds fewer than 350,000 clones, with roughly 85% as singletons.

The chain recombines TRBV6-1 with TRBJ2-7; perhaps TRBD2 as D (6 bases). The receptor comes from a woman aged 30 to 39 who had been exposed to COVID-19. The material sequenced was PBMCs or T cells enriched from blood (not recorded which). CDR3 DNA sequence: TGTGCCAGCAGTGAAGCGCGGGGTTACGAGCAGTACTTC. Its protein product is CASSEARGYEQYF.